This record concerns one TCR beta chain sequence. The antigen remains undetermined. This sample is part of a study of T cells expressing NK-cell markers. Findings and caveats of the study: The study found dominant NKG2C+ clonotypes at about 1.0-7.0% of CD8+ T cells in about six donors.

Germline V CDR1 and CDR2: DFQATT, SNEGSKA (reference sequence). The CDR3 contains 13 residues. Libraries used 5'RACE template switching adding universal primer site and UMIs. TCRdb reprocessed the 5' RACE reads, keeping one entry per CDR3 protein, no DNA. The sample's table shows 550,000 to 600,000 distinct CDR3 sequences. This rearrangement joins TRBV20-1 to TRBJ2-7; there is no DNA to check the TCRdb D call of TRBD1. Source material: blood T cells: a sorted CD56 or NKG2C T cell subset, CD4+ or CD8+ T cells, or bulk PBMC T cells (not recorded which). This receptor was obtained from a man between 18 and 35 years old in good health. This CDR3 reads CSVLWTGSGEQYF.